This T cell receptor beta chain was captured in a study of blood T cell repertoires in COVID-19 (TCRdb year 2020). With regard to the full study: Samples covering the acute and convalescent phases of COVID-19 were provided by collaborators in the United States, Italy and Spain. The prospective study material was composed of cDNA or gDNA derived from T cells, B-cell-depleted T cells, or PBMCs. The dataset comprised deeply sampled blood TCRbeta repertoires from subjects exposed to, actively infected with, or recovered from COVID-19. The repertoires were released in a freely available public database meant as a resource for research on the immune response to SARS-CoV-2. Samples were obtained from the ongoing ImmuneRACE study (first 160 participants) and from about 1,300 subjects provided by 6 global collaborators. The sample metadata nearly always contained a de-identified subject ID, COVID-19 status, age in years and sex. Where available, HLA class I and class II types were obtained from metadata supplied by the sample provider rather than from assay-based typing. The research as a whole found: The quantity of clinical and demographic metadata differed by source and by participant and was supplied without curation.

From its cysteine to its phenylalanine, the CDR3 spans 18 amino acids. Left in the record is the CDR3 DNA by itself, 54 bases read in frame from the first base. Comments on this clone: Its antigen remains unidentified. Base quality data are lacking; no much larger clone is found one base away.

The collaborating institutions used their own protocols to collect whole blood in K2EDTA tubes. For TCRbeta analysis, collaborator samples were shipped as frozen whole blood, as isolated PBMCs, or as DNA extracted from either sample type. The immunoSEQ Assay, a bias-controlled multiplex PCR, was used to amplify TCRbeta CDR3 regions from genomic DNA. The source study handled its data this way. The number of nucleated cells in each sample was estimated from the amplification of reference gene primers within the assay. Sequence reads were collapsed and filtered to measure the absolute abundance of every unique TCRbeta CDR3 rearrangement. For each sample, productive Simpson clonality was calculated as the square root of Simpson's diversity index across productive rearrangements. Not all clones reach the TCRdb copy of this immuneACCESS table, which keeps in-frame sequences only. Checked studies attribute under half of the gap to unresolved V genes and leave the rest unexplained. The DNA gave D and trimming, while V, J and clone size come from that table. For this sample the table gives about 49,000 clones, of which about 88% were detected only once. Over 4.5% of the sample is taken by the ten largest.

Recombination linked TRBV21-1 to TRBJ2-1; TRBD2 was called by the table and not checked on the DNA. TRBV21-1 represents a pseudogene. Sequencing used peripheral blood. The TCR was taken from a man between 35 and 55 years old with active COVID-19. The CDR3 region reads CASSKNRPGLDIVNEQFF. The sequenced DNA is TGTGCCAGCAGCAAAAATCGACCGGGACTAGATATTGTCAATGAGCAGTTCTTC.